These T cell receptor beta chains were read from a single sample in a study of blood T cell repertoires in COVID-19. The assay was immunoSEQ multiplex PCR, and TCRdb's table has in-frame clones only and misses some. The repertoire has around 70,000 clones, around 90% of them found once; the top ten carry 4% to 5.5%. The sequenced sample consisted of peripheral blood. These receptors were obtained from a human donor in a cohort sampled during active COVID-19. Each CDR3 is given with its conserved first and last residue. Each record gives: J gene, V gene, CDR3 length, D gene, clone size, CDR3 protein, CDR3 DNA. A D gene is named only where the DNA matches it firmly. For some rows the clone size is stated as once, few or many, or as a class when expanded; others skip it.

>TRBJ2-7|TRBV2|11|NA|NA
CASRAGDEQYF
TGTGCCAGCAGGGCTGGAGACGAGCAGTACTTC
>TRBJ2-7|TRBV3-1/TRBV3-2|14|NA|NA
CASSPVGGSYEQYF
TGTGCCAGCAGCCCCGTCGGGGGCTCCTACGAGCAGTACTTC
>TRBJ1-2|TRBV7-9|19|NA|once
CASSLAWGRVGAGPHGYTF
TGTGCCAGCAGCTTAGCCTGGGGCAGGGTAGGAGCAGGCCCACATGGCTACACCTTC
>TRBJ1-3|TRBV18|16|TRBD1|once
CASSPGQGVTGNTIYF
TGTGCCAGCTCACCCGGACAGGGTGTCACTGGAAACACCATATATTTT
>TRBJ1-5|TRBV10-3|14|TRBD1|NA
CAISESGGDQPQHF
TGTGCCATCAGTGAGTCAGGGGGCGATCAGCCCCAGCATTTT
>TRBJ2-3|TRBV5-4|15|NA|NA
CASSLLPSYTDTQYF
TGTGCCAGCAGCTTGTTACCTAGCTATACAGATACGCAGTATTTT
>TRBJ1-2|TRBV14|13|NA|NA
CASSPRLGDGYTF
TGTGCCAGCAGCCCCAGGCTCGGTGATGGCTACACCTTC
>TRBJ1-3|TRBV14|16|NA|NA
CASSHQQGLSGNTIYF
TGTGCCAGCAGCCACCAACAGGGTCTCTCTGGAAACACCATATATTTT
>TRBJ2-7|TRBV5-6|16|NA|NA
CASSLALRSYRDEQYF
TGTGCCAGCAGCTTGGCCTTACGGTCCTACCGCGACGAGCAGTACTTC
>TRBJ2-3|TRBV24-1|18|TRBD2|once
CATSDHTQRGGSTDTQYF
TGTGCCACCAGTGATCACACTCAGCGGGGGGGGAGCACAGATACGCAGTATTTT
>TRBJ2-6|TRBV3-1/TRBV3-2|15|NA|NA
CASSRGDLSANVLTF
TGTGCCAGCAGCCGGGGGGATCTTAGTGCCAACGTCCTGACTTTC
>TRBJ2-1|TRBV30|15|NA|NA
CAWKGSASSYNEQFF
TGTGCCTGGAAGGGTAGCGCCAGCTCCTACAATGAGCAGTTCTTC
>TRBJ2-3|TRBV2|15|TRBD2|NA
CASRTSGGSTDTQYF
TGTGCCAGCCGGACTAGCGGGGGGAGCACAGATACGCAGTATTTT
>TRBJ2-7|TRBV3-1/TRBV3-2|16|TRBD2|NA
CASSQDHPGLAYEQYF
TGTGCCAGCAGCCAAGATCATCCGGGACTAGCGTACGAGCAGTACTTC